The 21 T cell receptor beta chains presented below share a single source sample, sequenced in a study of blood T cell repertoires in COVID-19. Produced via immunoSEQ multiplex PCR; TCRdb's table is partial and in-frame only. Here the sample spans around 300,000 clones, around 90% being singletons. The specimen was PBMCs or T cells enriched from blood (not recorded which). These receptors all stem from a woman aged 25 to 45 who had recovered from COVID-19.

A few counts support this clone. The V call is TRBV5-5, the J call TRBJ2-2, with TRBD2 identical over 10 bases. Germline V gives CDR1 SGHKS, CDR2 YYEKEE (reference sequence). The CDR3 has 17 residues. Trimming cost V 2 bases and J 7 bases; bases outside gene matches: 11. In DNA, the CDR3 is TGTGCCAGCAGCTTTAGCGGGAGGAACTCCCGAGGCGGGGAGCTGTTTTTT. Translating it yields CASSFSGRNSRGGELFF. The complete variable domain, with remaining parts taken from reference TRBV5-5 and TRBJ2-2, reads DAGVTQSPTHLIKTRGQQVTLRCSPISGHKSVSWYQQVLGQGPQFIFQYYEKEERGRGNFPDRFSARQFPNYSSELNVNALLLGDSALYLCASSFSGRNSRGGELFFGEGSRLTVL.

This chain joins TRBV28 and TRBJ1-1; TRBD1 matches at 9 bases. CDR3 size: 16 residues. Germline lookup yields CDR1 MDHEN and CDR2 SYDVKM. V was pared by 4 bases and J by 4 bases, with 10 bases of the junction left unmatched. The CDR3 nucleotides are TGTGCCAGCAGTTCAAGAATGGGACAGGGTACCACTGAAGCTTTCTTT. Translation gives CASSSRMGQGTTEAFF.

The chain has TRBV12-5 and TRBJ2-1; the match to TRBD2 covers 14 bases. In germline, CDR1 is LGHNT, CDR2 FRNRAP. The CDR3 contains 19 residues. V gave up 3 bases and J gave up 8 bases; unmatched junction bases: 15. CDR3 DNA sequence: TGTGCTAGTGGTTTCCCCGGGACTAGCGGGAGCCCCACGGAAGATGAGCAGTTCTTC. This gives the protein CASGFPGTSGSPTEDEQFF.

This rearrangement joins TRBV29-1 to TRBJ2-2; 8 bases line up with TRBD1. Trimming removed 4 bases from V and 7 bases from J; junction bases left unmatched: 2. Germline CDR1 SQVTM, CDR2 ANQGSEA. This CDR3 region has 12 residues. Here the CDR3 DNA reads TGCAGCGTTGGACAGGGGATCGGGGAGCTGTTTTTT. It encodes CSVGQGIGELFF.

This clone appeared a single time. This rearrangement joins TRBV18 to TRBJ2-7; a possible D gene is TRBD2 (5 bases). The CDR3 loop spans 12 amino acids. Germline loops: CDR1 KGHSH, CDR2 LQKENI. The V end was cut by 7 bases, the J end by 0 bases, with 7 bases between. The CDR3 DNA follows: TGTGCCAGCTGGGAGAGCTCCTACGAGCAGTACTTC. This sequence encodes CASWESSYEQYF.

The CDR3 DNA reads TGTGCCAGCAGCTTAGTTGCGGGGCCCACTGAAGCTTTCTTT. It specifies CASSLVAGPTEAFF. The V call is TRBV7-2, the J call TRBJ1-1; maybe TRBD1 (5 bases). V lost 1 base and J 4 bases, leaving 10 bases between the germline ends. Germline values: CDR1 SGHTA, CDR2 FQGNSA. The CDR3 spans 14 residues. Supplemented by reference TRBV7-2 and TRBJ1-1, the full variable domain reads GAGVSQSPSNKVTEKGKDVELRCDPISGHTALYWYRQSLGQGLEFLIYFQGNSAPDKSGLPSDRFSAERTGGSVSTLTIQRTQQEDSAVYLCASSLVAGPTEAFFGQGTRLTVV.

The V and J genes are TRBV28 and TRBJ1-2, with 10 bases fitting TRBD1. Trimming removed 5 bases from V and 3 bases from J; junction bases left unmatched: 6. The CDR3 spans 15 residues. Germline CDR1 MDHEN, CDR2 SYDVKM. Here the CDR3 DNA reads TGTGCCAGCAGTCGTCCCGGGACAGGGGACTATGGCTACACCTTC. As protein: CASSRPGTGDYGYTF.

The rearrangement uses TRBV5-1 and TRBJ2-5, with 11 bases lining up with TRBD1. Germline lookup yields CDR1 SGHRS and CDR2 YFSETQ. This CDR3 has 16 residues. Trimming cost V 4 bases and J 5 bases; bases outside gene matches: 10. In DNA, the CDR3 is TGCGCCAGCAGCCCCGCCCGGACAGGGGGCGCGGAGACCCAGTACTTC. Its protein product is CASSPARTGGAETQYF.

This chain joins TRBV5-1 and TRBJ1-2, with 10 positions matching TRBD1. The CDR3 runs to 17 residues. Losses at the gene ends were 3 bases for V and 8 bases for J; bases not matched to a gene: 16. Germline CDR1 SGHRS, CDR2 YFSETQ. CDR3 bases: TGCGCCAGCAGCTCCTACGGGACAGGGGAGGAACAAAGGGGCTACACCTTC. It encodes CASSSYGTGEEQRGYTF.

The chain recombines TRBV5-4 with TRBJ1-2; TRBD1 aligns across 7 bases. The germline V gene encodes CDR1 SGHNT and CDR2 YYREEE (reference sequence). The CDR3 spans 14 residues. The V segment lost 4 bases and the J segment 3 bases; nucleotides outside the gene matches: 6. The CDR3 DNA reads TGTGCCAGCAGCCCAGGAGGGGGCGACTATGGCTACACCTTC. The encoded protein is CASSPGGGDYGYTF.

The rearrangement joins TRBV2 to TRBJ1-4; TRBD1 aligns across 7 bases. This CDR3 region has 15 residues. J lost 0 bases, V lost 7 bases, and 5 bases had no gene match. Looked up from germline, CDR1 is SNHLY and CDR2 is FYNNEI. The CDR3 bases are TGTGCCAGCAAGGGACAGACCGCAACTAATGAAAAACTGTTTTTT. Its translation: CASKGQTATNEKLFF.

The rearrangement joins TRBV12-1 to TRBJ1-5. TRBV12-1 is deemed a pseudogene. There are 10 residues in the CDR3. The chain's CDR3 is CAVPDQPQHF. The CDR3 nucleotides read TGTGCCGTACCGGATCAGCCCCAGCATTTT.

This sequence joins TRBV15 and TRBJ1-5; weak D call: TRBD1 (5 bases). Looked up from germline, CDR1 is LNHNV and CDR2 is YYDKDF (reference sequence). This CDR3 contains 13 residues. V gave up 8 bases and J gave up 1 base, with 9 bases separating them. The CDR3 DNA reads TGTGCCACCCATGACAGAAGCAATCAGCCCCAGCATTTT. Translated, it gives CATHDRSNQPQHF.

The chain is built from TRBV9 and TRBJ1-2; tentative D call: TRBD1 (6 bases). Trimming shortened V by 3 bases and J by 2 bases, and 14 bases separated the two germline ends. The germline CDR1 and CDR2 sequences are SGDLS and YYNGEE. This CDR3 has 15 amino acids. The CDR3, as DNA: TGTGCCAGCAGCGCGACAGCGGGGGGCAACTATGGCTACACCTTC. Encoded protein: CASSATAGGNYGYTF.

The chain couples TRBV19 to TRBJ2-7; D may be TRBD2 (6 bases). The CDR3 extends over 13 amino acids. Trimming removed 5 bases from V and 5 bases from J, with 13 bases in between. Germline CDR1 LNHDA, CDR2 SQIVND (reference sequence). The CDR3 loop reads CASSGTFGDEQYF. The CDR3 DNA follows: TGTGCCAGTAGTGGGACTTTTGGAGACGAGCAGTACTTC.

V usage is TRBV3-1 (or the pseudogene TRBV3-2) and J usage is TRBJ1-1; TRBD1 aligns across 8 bases. With 4 bases clipped from V and 7 bases from J, the junction kept 8 bases outside the gene matches. This CDR3 is built from 14 residues. Germline-derived CDR1 and CDR2 are LGHDT and YNNKEL (reference sequence). The CDR3 reads CASSPRQGHNEAFF. In DNA form, the CDR3 reads TGTGCCAGCAGCCCCCGACAGGGGCACAATGAAGCTTTCTTT.

V gene TRBV19 combines with J gene TRBJ1-1; D remains unclear. Trimming removed 11 bases at V and 9 bases at J, with 7 bases between. This CDR3 has 8 amino acids. Germline loops: CDR1 LNHDA, CDR2 SQIVND (reference sequence). The CDR3 DNA reads as TGTGCCCGAGGAAAAGCTTTCTTT. The encoded protein is CARGKAFF.

The chain combines TRBV12-3 or TRBV12-4 with TRBJ1-5; perhaps TRBD1 as D (5 bases). The germline V and J ends were trimmed by 3 bases and 13 bases, with 16 bases remaining between them. The CDR3 length is 13 residues. The CDR3 sequence: CASSLGRVWVQHF. The CDR3 DNA reads TGTGCCAGCAGTTTGGGCAGGGTTTGGGTACAGCATTTT.

V is TRBV7-2 and J is TRBJ1-5; 10 nucleotides agree with TRBD1. The CDR3 has 19 amino acids. With V trimmed by 2 bases and J by 0 bases, 10 bases remained unmatched. The germline CDR1 and CDR2 sequences are SGHTA and FQGNSA. This CDR3 is CASSLRDRGSSYSNQPQHF. The CDR3 nucleotides are TGTGCCAGCAGCTTACGGGACAGGGGATCCTCATATAGCAATCAGCCCCAGCATTTT.

The rearrangement links TRBV5-4 to TRBJ1-3; 7 positions agree with TRBD1. Unmatched junction bases numbered 7, after V lost 0 bases and J lost 4 bases. The V gene's germline CDR1 is SGHNT and CDR2 YYREEE (reference sequence). There are 16 residues in the CDR3. CDR3 coding DNA: TGTGCCAGCAGCTTGGGTGCCGGGACAGTAGGAAACACCATATATTTT. Translation: CASSLGAGTVGNTIYF.

V gene TRBV12-3 or TRBV12-4 combines with J gene TRBJ2-1; 8 nucleotides agree with TRBD1. This CDR3 has 13 residues. Trimming removed 9 bases from V and 6 bases from J; junction bases left unmatched: 7. CDR3 DNA sequence: TGTGCCAGTTCGCAGGGGGCGGGCAATGAGCAGTTCTTC. Its translation is CASSQGAGNEQFF.